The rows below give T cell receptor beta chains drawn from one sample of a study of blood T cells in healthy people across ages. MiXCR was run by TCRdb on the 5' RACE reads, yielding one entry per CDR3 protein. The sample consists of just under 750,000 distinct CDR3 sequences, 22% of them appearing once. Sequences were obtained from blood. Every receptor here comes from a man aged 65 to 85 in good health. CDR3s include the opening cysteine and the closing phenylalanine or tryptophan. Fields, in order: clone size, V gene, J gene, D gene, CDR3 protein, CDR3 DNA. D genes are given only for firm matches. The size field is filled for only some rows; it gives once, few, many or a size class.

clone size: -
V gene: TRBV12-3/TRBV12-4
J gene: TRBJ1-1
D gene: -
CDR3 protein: CASSPAFVTEAFF
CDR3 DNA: TGTGCCAGCAGCCCCGCGTTCGTCACTGAAGCTTTCTTT

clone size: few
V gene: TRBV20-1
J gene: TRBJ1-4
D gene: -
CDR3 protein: CSARDLGLNEKLFF
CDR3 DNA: TGCAGTGCTAGAGATCTGGGGCTTAATGAAAAACTGTTTTTT

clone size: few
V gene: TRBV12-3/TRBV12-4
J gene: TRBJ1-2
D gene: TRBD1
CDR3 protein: CASGKGAANYGYTF
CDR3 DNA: TGTGCCAGCGGAAAGGGGGCGGCAAACTATGGCTACACCTTC

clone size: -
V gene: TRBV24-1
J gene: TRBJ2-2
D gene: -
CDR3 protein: CATSRGDNTGELFF
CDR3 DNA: TGTGCCACCAGTAGAGGCGACAACACCGGGGAGCTGTTTTTT

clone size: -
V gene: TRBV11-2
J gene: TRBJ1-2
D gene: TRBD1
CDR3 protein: CASSPRDRPYGYTF
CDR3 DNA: TGTGCCAGCAGCCCCCGGGACAGGCCCTATGGCTACACCTTC

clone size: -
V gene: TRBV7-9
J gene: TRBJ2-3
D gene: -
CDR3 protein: CASSPLAETDTQYF
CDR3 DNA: TGTGCCAGCAGCCCCCTCGCGGAGACAGATACGCAGTATTTT

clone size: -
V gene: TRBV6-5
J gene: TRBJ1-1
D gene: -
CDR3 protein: CASVLKIGHTNTEAFF
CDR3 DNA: TGTGCCAGCGTGCTCAAGATCGGGCATACCAACACTGAAGCTTTCTTT

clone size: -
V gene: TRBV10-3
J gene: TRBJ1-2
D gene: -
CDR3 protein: CAIRRDKSNYGYTF
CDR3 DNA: TGTGCCATCAGACGGGACAAATCTAACTATGGCTACACCTTC

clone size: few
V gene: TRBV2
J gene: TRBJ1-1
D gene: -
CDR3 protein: CASNQEPNTEAFF
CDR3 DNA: TGTGCCAGCAATCAGGAACCAAACACTGAAGCTTTCTTT

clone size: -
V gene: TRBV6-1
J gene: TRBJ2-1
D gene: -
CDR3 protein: CASRTLSYNEQFF
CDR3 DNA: TGTGCCAGCAGGACTCTCTCCTACAATGAGCAGTTCTTC

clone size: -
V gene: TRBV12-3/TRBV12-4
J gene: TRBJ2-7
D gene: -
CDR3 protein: CASSSRGAYEQYF
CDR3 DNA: TGTGCCAGCAGTTCCAGGGGTGCCTACGAGCAGTACTTC

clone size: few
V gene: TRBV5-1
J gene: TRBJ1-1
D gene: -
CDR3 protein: CASSSVNRGTEAFF
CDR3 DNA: TGCGCCAGCAGCTCTGTGAATCGGGGCACTGAAGCTTTCTTT

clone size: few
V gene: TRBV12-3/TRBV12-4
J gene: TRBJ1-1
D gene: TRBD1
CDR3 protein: CASSQQGARTEAFF
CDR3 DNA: TGTGCCAGCAGTCAACAGGGGGCGCGTACTGAAGCTTTCTTT

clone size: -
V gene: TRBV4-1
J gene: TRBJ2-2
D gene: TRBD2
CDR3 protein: CASSQDWGTSNTGELFF
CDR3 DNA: TGCGCCAGCAGCCAAGATTGGGGGACTAGTAACACCGGGGAGCTGTTTTTT

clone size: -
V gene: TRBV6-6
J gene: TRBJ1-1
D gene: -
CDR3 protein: CASSPGSQEAFF
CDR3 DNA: TGTGCCAGCAGTCCGGGATCTCAAGAGGCTTTCTTT

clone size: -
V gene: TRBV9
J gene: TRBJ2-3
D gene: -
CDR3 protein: CAGSVRPQRTDTQYF
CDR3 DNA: TGTGCCGGCAGCGTACGCCCTCAGCGTACAGATACGCAGTATTTT

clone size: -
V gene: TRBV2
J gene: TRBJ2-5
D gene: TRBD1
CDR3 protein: CASRAGQGQETQYF
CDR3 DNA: TGTGCCAGCAGGGCAGGACAGGGCCAAGAGACCCAGTACTTC

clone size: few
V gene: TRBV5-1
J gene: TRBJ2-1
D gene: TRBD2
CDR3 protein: CASSLLGLAANNEQFF
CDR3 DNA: TGCGCCAGCAGTTTGTTGGGACTAGCGGCGAACAATGAGCAGTTCTTC

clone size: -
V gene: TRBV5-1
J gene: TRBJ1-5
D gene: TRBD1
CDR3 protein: CASSLDPGGPQPQHF
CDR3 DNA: TGCGCCAGCAGCTTGGATCCAGGGGGCCCTCAGCCCCAGCATTTT

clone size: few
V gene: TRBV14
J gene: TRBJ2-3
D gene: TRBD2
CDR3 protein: CASSRRLAGATDTQYF
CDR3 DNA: TGTGCCAGCAGCCGACGACTAGCGGGAGCTACAGATACGCAGTATTTT

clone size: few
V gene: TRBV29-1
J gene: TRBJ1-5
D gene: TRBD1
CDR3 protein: CSAGTGGLGQPQHF
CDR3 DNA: TGCAGCGCCGGGACAGGAGGTTTAGGTCAGCCCCAGCATTTT

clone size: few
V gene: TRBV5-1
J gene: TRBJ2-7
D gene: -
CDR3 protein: CASSLESREDIDEQYF
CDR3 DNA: TGCGCCAGCAGCTTGGAGTCCCGGGAAGATATCGACGAGCAGTACTTC

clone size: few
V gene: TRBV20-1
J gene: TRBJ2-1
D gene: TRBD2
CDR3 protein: CSAPREYPNNEQFF
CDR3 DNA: TGCAGTGCTCCGCGGGAGTATCCCAACAATGAGCAGTTCTTC

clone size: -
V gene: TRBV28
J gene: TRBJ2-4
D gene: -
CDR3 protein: CASKGAGPQNIQYF
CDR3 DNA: TGTGCCAGCAAGGGGGCGGGGCCACAAAACATTCAGTACTTC

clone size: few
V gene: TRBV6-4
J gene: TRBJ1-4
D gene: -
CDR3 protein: CASSEQGAANEKLFF
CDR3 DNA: TGTGCCAGCAGTGAACAGGGAGCGGCTAATGAAAAACTGTTTTTT

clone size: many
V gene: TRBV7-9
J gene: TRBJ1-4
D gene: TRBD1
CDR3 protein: CASSLISGTVGKLFF
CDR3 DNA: TGTGCCAGCAGCTTAATCAGCGGGACAGTCGGAAAACTGTTTTTT

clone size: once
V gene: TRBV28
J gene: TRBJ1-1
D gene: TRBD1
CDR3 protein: CASSFHLKRTGETSNTEAFF
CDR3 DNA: TGTGCCAGCAGTTTTCATTTAAAACGAACAGGGGAAACCTCGAACACTGAAGCTTTCTTT

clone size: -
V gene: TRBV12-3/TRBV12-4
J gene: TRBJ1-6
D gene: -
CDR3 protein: CASRRDQHNSPLHF
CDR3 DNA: TGTGCCAGCAGGCGGGACCAACATAATTCACCCCTCCACTTT

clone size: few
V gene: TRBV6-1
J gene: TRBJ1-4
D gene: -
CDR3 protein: CASSGRSNEKLFF
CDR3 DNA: TGTGCCAGCAGTGGAAGATCTAATGAAAAACTGTTTTTT

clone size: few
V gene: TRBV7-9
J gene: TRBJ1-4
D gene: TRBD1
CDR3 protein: CASSLAGTANEKLFF
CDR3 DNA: TGTGCCAGCAGCTTAGCCGGGACAGCTAATGAAAAACTGTTTTTT

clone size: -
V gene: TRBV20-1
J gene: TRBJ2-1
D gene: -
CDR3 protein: CSAKADSDVQFF
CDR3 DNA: TGCAGTGCTAAAGCAGACAGCGATGTGCAGTTCTTC

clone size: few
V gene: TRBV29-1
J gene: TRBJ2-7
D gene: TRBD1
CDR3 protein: CSVDGQGAYEQYF
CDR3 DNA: TGCAGCGTTGATGGACAGGGGGCGTACGAGCAGTACTTC

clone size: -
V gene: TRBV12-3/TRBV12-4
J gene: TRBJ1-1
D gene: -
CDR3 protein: CASSFEAAGNTEAFF
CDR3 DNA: TGTGCCAGCAGTTTCGAGGCAGCCGGGAACACTGAAGCTTTCTTT

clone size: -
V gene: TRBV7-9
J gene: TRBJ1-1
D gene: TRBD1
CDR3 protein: CATVQGASTEAFF
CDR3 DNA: TGTGCCACCGTACAGGGGGCGAGCACTGAAGCTTTCTTT

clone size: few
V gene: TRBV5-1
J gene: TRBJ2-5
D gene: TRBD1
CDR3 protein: CASSTQTGRQLLQTQYF
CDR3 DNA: TGCGCCAGCAGCACCCAGACAGGGAGACAGCTCTTACAGACCCAGTACTTC

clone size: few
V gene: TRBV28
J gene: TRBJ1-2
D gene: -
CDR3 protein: CASRYNNGYTF
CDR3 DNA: TGTGCCAGCAGATATAATAATGGCTACACCTTC

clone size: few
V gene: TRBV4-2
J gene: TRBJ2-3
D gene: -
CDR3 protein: CASSHDRAADTQYF
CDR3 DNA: TGTGCCAGCAGCCATGATCGAGCCGCAGATACGCAGTATTTT

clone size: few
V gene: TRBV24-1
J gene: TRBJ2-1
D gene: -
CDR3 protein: CATSGQSYNEQFF
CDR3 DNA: TGTGCCACCAGTGGTCAGAGTTACAATGAGCAGTTCTTC

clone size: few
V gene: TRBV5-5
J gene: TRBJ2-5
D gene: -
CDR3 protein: CASSLERSPGWVQYF
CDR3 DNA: TGTGCCAGCAGCTTGGAGAGATCCCCTGGGTGGGTCCAGTACTTC

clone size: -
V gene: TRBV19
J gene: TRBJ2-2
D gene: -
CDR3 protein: CASSGRTGELFF
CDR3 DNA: TGTGCCAGTAGCGGGAGAACCGGGGAGCTGTTTTTT

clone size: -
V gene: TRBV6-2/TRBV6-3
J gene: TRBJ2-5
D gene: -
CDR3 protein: CASSGLARQETQYF
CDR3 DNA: TGTGCCAGCAGCGGACTGGCGAGACAAGAGACCCAGTACTTC

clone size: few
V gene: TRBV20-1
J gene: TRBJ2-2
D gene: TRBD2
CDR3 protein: CSARIAGTSANGELFF
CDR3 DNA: TGCAGTGCCCGTATTGCCGGGACTAGCGCAAACGGGGAGCTGTTTTTT

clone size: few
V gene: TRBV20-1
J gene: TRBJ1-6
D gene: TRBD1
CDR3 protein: CSAGGTGQGFSPLHF
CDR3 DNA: TGCAGTGCGGGAGGAACGGGACAGGGTTTTTCACCCCTCCACTTT

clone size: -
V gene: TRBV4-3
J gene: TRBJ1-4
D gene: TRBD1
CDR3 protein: CASSQDPGQFGEKLFF
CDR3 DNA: TGCGCCAGCAGCCAAGATCCGGGACAGTTCGGTGAAAAACTGTTTTTT

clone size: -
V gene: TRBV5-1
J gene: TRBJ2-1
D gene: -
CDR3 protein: CASSLLQAAYNEQFF
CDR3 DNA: TGCGCCAGCAGCTTGTTGCAGGCCGCCTACAATGAGCAGTTCTTC

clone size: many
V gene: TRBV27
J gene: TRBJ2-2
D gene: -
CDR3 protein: CASSLGAVNTGELFF
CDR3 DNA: TGTGCCAGCAGTTTAGGGGCGGTGAACACCGGGGAGCTGTTTTTT

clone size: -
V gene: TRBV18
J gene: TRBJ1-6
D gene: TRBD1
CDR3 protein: CASSRTGTNSPLHF
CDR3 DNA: TGTGCCAGCTCGCGGACAGGGACTAATTCACCCCTCCACTTT

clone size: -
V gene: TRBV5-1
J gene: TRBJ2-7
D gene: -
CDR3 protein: CASNQGAGPFDEQYF
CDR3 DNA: TGCGCCAGCAACCAAGGGGCAGGGCCCTTCGATGAGCAGTACTTC

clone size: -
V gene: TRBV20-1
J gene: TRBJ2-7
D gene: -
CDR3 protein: CSARRLGQEFKQYF
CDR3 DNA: TGCAGTGCTAGAAGACTGGGCCAAGAGTTCAAGCAGTACTTC

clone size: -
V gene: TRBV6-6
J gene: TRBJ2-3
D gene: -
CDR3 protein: CASLDRTSPTDTQYF
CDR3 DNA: TGTGCCAGCCTCGACAGGACCTCTCCCACAGATACGCAGTATTTT

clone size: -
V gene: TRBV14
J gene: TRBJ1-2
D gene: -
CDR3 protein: CASSLYRDYGYTF
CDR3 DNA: TGTGCCAGCAGCCTATACAGGGACTATGGCTACACCTTC

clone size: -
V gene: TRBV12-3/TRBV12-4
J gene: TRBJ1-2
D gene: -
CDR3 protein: CASSLKWSNGYTF
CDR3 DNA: TGTGCCAGCAGTTTAAAATGGAGCAATGGCTACACCTTC

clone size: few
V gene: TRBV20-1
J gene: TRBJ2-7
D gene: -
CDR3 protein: CSARDHGDTYEQYF
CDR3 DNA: TGCAGTGCTAGAGATCACGGGGACACCTACGAGCAGTACTTC

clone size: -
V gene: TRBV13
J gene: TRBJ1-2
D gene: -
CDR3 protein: CASSLTGTFYGYTF
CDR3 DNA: TGTGCCAGCAGCTTAACAGGGACCTTCTATGGCTACACCTTC

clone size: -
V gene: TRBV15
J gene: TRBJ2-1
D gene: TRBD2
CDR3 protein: CATRKGLAGSNEQFF
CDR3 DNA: TGTGCCACCAGAAAGGGACTAGCGGGGTCGAATGAGCAGTTCTTC

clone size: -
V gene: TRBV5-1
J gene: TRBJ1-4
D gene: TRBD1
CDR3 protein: CASSLGDRETEKLFF
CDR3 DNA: TGCGCCAGCAGCTTGGGGGACAGGGAGACAGAAAAACTGTTTTTT

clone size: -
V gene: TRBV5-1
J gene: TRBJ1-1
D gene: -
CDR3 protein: CASSPLGTNTEAFF
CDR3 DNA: TGCGCCAGCAGCCCCCTGGGGACGAACACTGAAGCTTTCTTT

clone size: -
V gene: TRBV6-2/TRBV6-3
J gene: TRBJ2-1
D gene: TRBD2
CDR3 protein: CASTTSGVCNEQFF
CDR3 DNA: TGTGCCAGCACAACTAGCGGGGTGTGCAATGAGCAGTTCTTC

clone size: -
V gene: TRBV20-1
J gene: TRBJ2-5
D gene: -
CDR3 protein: CSARRTDQETQYF
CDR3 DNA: TGCAGTGCTAGACGGACAGACCAAGAGACCCAGTACTTC

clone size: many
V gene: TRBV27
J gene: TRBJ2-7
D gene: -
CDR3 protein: CASSPGTEQYF
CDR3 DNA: TGTGCCAGCAGTCCGGGAACGGAGCAGTACTTC